These 29 T cell receptor beta chains were all obtained from the same sample, sequenced in a study of cytomegalovirus exposure and HLA in healthy donors. Only in-frame clones appear in the TCRdb table, and some are missing; sequencing was by immunoSEQ multiplex PCR. The sample includes 150,000 to 200,000 clones, 96% of them seen just once. Sequenced material: PBMCs. The source of these receptors is a woman between 18 and 29 years old in good health and CMV-seronegative.

V usage is TRBV10-3 and J usage is TRBJ2-7, with 9 positions matching TRBD1. The germline V gene has CDR1 ENHRY and CDR2 SYGVKD. CDR3 length: 15 amino acids. With 4 bases clipped from V and 4 bases from J, the junction kept 8 bases outside the gene matches. CDR3 nucleotide sequence: TGTGCCATCAGTGGTAACCGGGACAGGGCGTACGAGCAGTACTTC. This encodes CAISGNRDRAYEQYF.

The chain couples TRBV30 to TRBJ1-1; a weak D match, TRBD1 (5 bases). The germline V and J ends were trimmed by 1 base and 1 base, with 19 bases remaining between them. The CDR3 is 17 residues long. Germline CDR1 GTSNPN, CDR2 SVGIG (reference sequence). The CDR3 spells CAWSGPPRHRRNTEAFF. In nucleotides, the CDR3 is TGTGCCTGGAGTGGACCCCCTCGACACAGGAGGAACACTGAAGCTTTCTTT.

The V and J genes are TRBV5-5 and TRBJ1-2, with D hard to call. The CDR3 contains 12 residues. The germline V gene encodes CDR1 SGHKS and CDR2 YYEKEE (reference sequence). V lost 0 bases, J lost 5 bases, and 5 bases lay in between. The CDR3: CASSLGSYGYTF. DNA for the CDR3: TGTGCCAGCAGCTTGGGTTCGTATGGCTACACCTTC.

The V and J genes are TRBV4-2 and TRBJ2-7, with TRBD1 matching over 7 bases. The CDR3 extends over 15 amino acids. CDR1 LGHNA and CDR2 YNFKEQ come from the germline V gene. J lost 3 bases, V lost 1 base, and 6 bases had no gene match. The DNA for the CDR3 is TGTGCCAGCAGCCAAGGCGACAGGGACCACTACGAGCAGTACTTC. Protein: CASSQGDRDHYEQYF.

This chain joins TRBV12-5 and TRBJ2-1; TRBD1 agrees at 8 bases. CDR1 is LGHNT, CDR2 FRNRAP, per germline. The J segment lost 6 bases and the V segment lost 2 bases, leaving 0 bases of the junction unmatched. The CDR3 runs 13 residues. CDR3 nucleotides: TGTGCTAGTGGTTTGCAGGGGGCCAATGAGCAGTTCTTC. It translates to CASGLQGANEQFF.

A single count supports this clone. This rearrangement joins TRBV14 to TRBJ2-7; TRBD1 is a possible D gene (5 bases). Deletions cut 2 bases from V and 9 bases from J, with 14 bases between. Germline-derived CDR1 and CDR2 are SGHDN and FVKESK. This CDR3 is 13 amino acids long. CDR3 loop: CASSQRSGNRQYF. CDR3 DNA: TGTGCCAGCAGCCAACGGTCAGGGAACAGGCAGTACTTC.

This chain uses TRBV19 with TRBJ2-1, with 8 bases lining up with TRBD1. V was clipped by 5 bases and J by 1 base; unmatched bases: 4. The CDR3 runs 15 residues. CDR1 and CDR2 (germline): LNHDA, SQIVND (reference sequence). Here the CDR3 DNA reads TGTGCCAGTAGTCTCCGGGACAGGTCCTACAATGAGCAGTTCTTC. This gives the protein CASSLRDRSYNEQFF.

The CDR3 sequence is CASSIRGNYGYTF. DNA of the CDR3: TGTGCCAGTTCAATTCGGGGAAACTATGGCTACACCTTC. This chain connects TRBV19 to TRBJ1-2; unclear D gene. V dropped 8 bases and J dropped 2 bases, with 12 bases sitting between them. The CDR3 has 13 residues. Looked up from germline, CDR1 is LNHDA and CDR2 is SQIVND (reference sequence).

This chain links TRBV11-2 with TRBJ2-5, with D unclear. From germline, CDR1 is SGHAT and CDR2 FQNNGV. Trimming took off 5 bases at V and 2 bases at J, with 15 bases between the two ends. CDR3 length: 15 residues. CDR3 DNA: TGTGCCAGCAGCCTTTCGCTTGGGCAACAAGAGACCCAGTACTTC. It yields the protein CASSLSLGQQETQYF.

This chain joins TRBV9 and TRBJ2-4; TRBD2 matches 8 bases. The CDR3 has 14 residues. V shed 3 bases, J shed 6 bases, and the junction held 5 bases outside the gene matches. The germline V gene has CDR1 SGDLS and CDR2 YYNGEE. CDR3 region: CASSAGLAGNIQYF. DNA for the CDR3: TGTGCCAGCAGCGCAGGACTAGCCGGAAACATTCAGTACTTC. The full variable domain, completed using reference TRBV9 and TRBJ2-4, is DSGVTQTPKHLITATGQRVTLRCSPRSGDLSVYWYQQSLDQGLQFLIQYYNGEERAKGNILERFSAQQFPDLHSELNLSSLELGDSALYFCASSAGLAGNIQYFGAGTRLSVL.

This chain uses TRBV30 with TRBJ1-3; weak D call: TRBD1 (6 bases). Germline lookup yields CDR1 GTSNPN and CDR2 SVGIG (reference sequence). This CDR3 has 13 residues. The ends were cut back, 2 bases at V and 3 bases at J, with 8 bases in the middle. The CDR3 region is CAWSSGVGNTIYF. The CDR3 DNA reads TGTGCCTGGAGTTCAGGGGTTGGAAACACCATATATTTT.

The V call is TRBV6-4, the J call TRBJ1-6, with D uncertain. V was cut by 8 bases and J by 7 bases, with 12 bases left in between. This CDR3 has 13 amino acids. CDR1 MRHNA and CDR2 SNTAGT come from the germline V gene. In nucleotides, the CDR3 is TGTGCCAGCCAAAACGGCGGAAATTCACCCCTCCACTTT. Translated: CASQNGGNSPLHF.

This chain connects TRBV6-4 to TRBJ2-5, with 10 bases fitting TRBD2. The junction had 17 bases not matched to a gene; V was cut back by 7 bases and J by 6 bases. The CDR3 length is 17 residues. CDR1 is MRHNA, CDR2 SNTAGT, per germline. CDR3 bases: TGTGCCAGCAAGGGAATTTCCAGGGAGCGGGGGGGGAAGACCCAGTACTTC. It yields the protein CASKGISRERGGKTQYF.

Comment on this clone: This CDR3 is also generated by other DNA sequences in the sample. CDR3 DNA: TGTGCCAGCAGCTTAGATACTAACTATGGCTACACCTTC. It translates to CASSLDTNYGYTF. V gene TRBV7-8 combines with J gene TRBJ1-2; no reliable D call. Per the germline V gene, CDR1 is SGHVS and CDR2 is FQNEAQ. CDR3 length: 13 residues. Trimming took off 1 base at V and 0 bases at J, with 3 bases between the two ends.

V is TRBV4-2 and J is TRBJ1-2; 9 bases match TRBD1. With V trimmed by 4 bases and J by 3 bases, 9 bases remained unmatched. The CDR3 has 16 amino acids. Germline V gene sequence: CDR1 LGHNA, CDR2 YNFKEQ. CDR3 sequence: CASSRLRQGVYYGYTF. CDR3 sequence (DNA): TGTGCCAGCAGCCGCCTCCGACAGGGGGTGTACTATGGCTACACCTTC.

Turning to this clone: Within the sample, other DNA sequences also encode this same CDR3. The chain uses TRBV4-3 and TRBJ2-7, with D possibly matching TRBD2 (5 bases). The CDR3 sequence is 14 residues long. The germline V and J ends were trimmed by 1 base and 0 bases, with 7 bases remaining between them. Germline values: CDR1 LGHNA, CDR2 YSLEER. The CDR3 here is CASSQGTSSYEQYF. The CDR3 region has the DNA TGCGCCAGCAGCCAAGGTACTAGCTCCTACGAGCAGTACTTC.

In DNA, the CDR3 is TGTGCCAGCGGGCCGCAATTGAACACCGGGGAGCTGTTTTTT. Encoded protein: CASGPQLNTGELFF. The rearrangement joins TRBV6-5 to TRBJ2-2; no clear D. CDR3 length equals 14 residues. The V end lost 8 bases, the J end lost 1 base, and 11 bases lay between the germline ends. Germline V gene lookup returns CDR1 MNHEY and CDR2 SVGAGI.

The chain couples TRBV27 to TRBJ1-1; D is unclear. V shed 3 bases and J shed 6 bases, with 14 bases lying between them. The V gene's germline CDR1 is MNHEY and CDR2 SMNVEV (reference sequence). There are 14 residues in the CDR3. The CDR3 sequence is CASSFRGKVPEAFF. The CDR3 region has the DNA TGTGCCAGCAGTTTCCGAGGGAAAGTTCCTGAAGCTTTCTTT.

This chain connects TRBV7-2 to TRBJ2-7; tentative D call: TRBD2 (6 bases). V lost 5 bases and J 2 bases, leaving 13 bases between the germline ends. In germline, CDR1 is SGHTA, CDR2 FQGNSA. The CDR3 has 14 residues. The CDR3, as DNA: TGTGCCAGCAGCAACCGGGACTTCACCTACGAGCAGTACTTC. Protein: CASSNRDFTYEQYF.

In DNA form, the CDR3 reads TGTGCCAGCAGTTTACGTGTGGTGGAGAATTCACCCCTCCACTTT. Protein sequence: CASSLRVVENSPLHF. The chain carries TRBV7-8 and TRBJ1-6, with D unclear. The germline CDR1 and CDR2 sequences are SGHVS and FQNEAQ. This CDR3 contains 15 residues. The V gene lost 6 bases and the J gene lost 7 bases, with 16 bases spanning the gap.

The chain employs TRBV4-3 and TRBJ1-1, with TRBD1 as a possible D gene (5 bases). There are 15 residues in the CDR3. Per the germline V gene, CDR1 is LGHNA and CDR2 is YSLEER. The germline V and J ends were trimmed by 0 bases and 1 base, with 9 bases remaining between them. The CDR3 protein is CASSQDFGQNTEAFF. The CDR3 nucleotides are TGCGCCAGCAGCCAAGACTTTGGACAGAACACTGAAGCTTTCTTT.

This clone was counted only a few times. This chain connects TRBV6-5 to TRBJ2-3, with 10 positions matching TRBD1. The V segment lost 2 bases and the J segment 4 bases; nucleotides outside the gene matches: 3. Germline assignment: CDR1 MNHEY and CDR2 SVGAGI. The CDR3 has 15 residues. CDR3 residues: CASSYRDRGPDTQYF. In DNA form, the CDR3 reads TGTGCCAGCAGTTACAGGGACAGGGGCCCAGATACGCAGTATTTT.

The chain employs TRBV4-2 and TRBJ1-6, with 7 nucleotides matching TRBD1. The CDR3 contains 15 residues. J lost 8 bases, V lost 0 bases, and 4 bases had no gene match. Germline CDR1 reads LGHNA; CDR2 reads YNFKEQ. The CDR3 region has the DNA TGTGCCAGCAGCCAAGATCCGGGACAGCATTCACCCCTCCACTTT. Translated: CASSQDPGQHSPLHF.

This sequence joins TRBV18 and TRBJ1-5; 7 bases match TRBD1. CDR1 and CDR2 (germline): KGHSH, LQKENI. The length of the CDR3 is 15 residues. Trimming removed 2 bases from V and 6 bases from J; junction bases left unmatched: 7. The CDR3 DNA reads TGTGCCAGCTCACCAGACAGGGTGGACGGTCAGCCCCAGCATTTT. Translated, it gives CASSPDRVDGQPQHF.

The V and J genes are TRBV4-3 and TRBJ2-3; the D gene is possibly TRBD1 (6 bases). CDR1 is LGHNA, CDR2 YSLEER, per germline. CDR3 length equals 18 residues. V gave up 0 bases and J gave up 5 bases, with 21 bases separating them. For the CDR3, the DNA is TGCGCCAGCAGCCAAGAGCTCCATGGTCAGGGGCGGGTAGATACGCAGTATTTT. Its translation is CASSQELHGQGRVDTQYF.

This clone was recorded once. The genes are TRBV14 and TRBJ1-1; unclear D gene. V lost 3 bases and J 5 bases, leaving 16 bases between the germline ends. CDR3 length equals 15 residues. Germline loops: CDR1 SGHDN, CDR2 FVKESK. The CDR3 sequence: CASSHLTASGTEAFF. The CDR3 region has the DNA TGTGCCAGCAGCCATCTCACAGCGTCGGGGACTGAAGCTTTCTTT.

The chain couples TRBV10-3 to TRBJ2-3; 9 bases are shared with TRBD2. The CDR3 sequence is 13 residues long. The germline V gene has CDR1 ENHRY and CDR2 SYGVKD. The V gene end was trimmed by 11 bases and the J gene end by 7 bases; junction bases not matched to a gene: 10. CDR3 nucleotides: TGTGCCTCGGGACTAGCTGAGGGGAATACGCAGTATTTT. This encodes CASGLAEGNTQYF.

The rearrangement uses TRBV7-9 and TRBJ2-1; D might be TRBD1 (6 bases). This CDR3 spans 15 amino acids. CDR1 is SEHNR and CDR2 is FQNEAQ in the germline V gene (reference sequence). The V end was cut by 1 base, the J end by 7 bases, with 14 bases between. CDR3 nucleotides: TGTGCCAGCAGCTTAGGGCTACAGGGTGGGAATGAGCAGTTCTTC. Translated, it gives CASSLGLQGGNEQFF. Looking up the rest from reference TRBV7-9 and TRBJ2-1 gives the full variable domain: DTGVSQNPRHKITKRGQNVTFRCDPISEHNRLYWYRQTLGQGPEFLTYFQNEAQLEKSRLLSDRFSAERPKGSFSTLEIQRTEQGDSAMYLCASSLGLQGGNEQFFGPGTRLTVL.

V and J are TRBV5-6 and TRBJ2-7; 8 bases align to TRBD1. V lost 0 bases to trimming and J lost 9 bases; unmatched junction nucleotides: 5. This CDR3 has 13 amino acids. The germline CDR1 and CDR2 sequences are SGHDT and YYEEEE. The CDR3 sequence: CASSLGSGGGQYF. The CDR3 DNA sequence: TGTGCCAGCAGCTTGGGTTCAGGGGGCGGGCAGTACTTC.